This T cell receptor (beta chain) was documented in a study of T cell clonotyping in hematopoietic cell transplantation (dated by TCRdb to the early 2020s). Looking at the study overall: In the study, more than 120 blood samples were gathered from roughly 40 consecutive transplant recipients and their related donors. Recruitment of patients was conducted between 2015 and January 2017, and follow-up was continued until late 2020 or death.

The immunoSEQ assay, a bias-controlled multiplex PCR using V- and J-specific primers, was used to amplify TCR beta CDR3 regions from genomic DNA. In a second PCR step, a proprietary barcode and Illumina adapter sequences were attached to the CDR3 amplicons. An Illumina MiSeq instrument was used for sequencing of the CDR3 libraries. As for the original processing: Export and quality control were handled in immunoSEQ Analyzer 3.0, while downstream analyses relied on R Bioconductor and Immunarch. Repertoire metrics were calculated using only productive rearrangements within the normalized downsampled data set. Pathologically expanded clonotypes were defined as those larger than 5 templates in the normalized cohort. The Inverse Simpson Index was used to measure repertoire diversity. To capture all clonotypes, CMV-specificity analyses were performed on the non-normalized data set. TCRdb took this table from immuneACCESS and kept in-frame rearrangements with V and J called. Such tables lack part of the clones; where checked against another copy, unresolved V genes explain under half of the gap, and the rest is unexplained. V, J and clone size derive from that table, while D and trimming were established from the DNA sequence. The sample table records 10,000 to 15,000 clones; 92% of these occur just once. In total, the top ten clones hold 7.8% of the sample.

From the cysteine up to the phenylalanine, the CDR3 has a length of 16 residues. Just CDR3 DNA is preserved here, 48 bases in frame from base 1. Reading the germline V gene (reference sequence) gives CDR1 SEHNR and CDR2 FQNEAQ. Trimming leaves V shorter by 4 bases and J shorter by 8 bases, with the junction holding 6 bases beyond the gene matches. General study outcomes and caveats: Broader posttransplant TCR repertoire diversity was predicted by donor and pretransplant recipient Inverse Simpson Index values. Overlap with donor repertoires was found for only a small fraction of recipient repertoires, with over 95% found to appear de novo at the given depth. The sample size was limited, and because cells were not sorted, the contributions of CD4 and CD8 repertoires could not be separated. A decrease in recipient TCR diversity was observed after transplant, and a progressive increase in pathologically expanded clonotypes was seen from day 30 to day 180.

The time point tag for this specimen amounts to: 100 days after allo-HCT. Blood from recipients was drawn roughly 28 days before transplant, then again at days 30, 100 and 180 after transplant. Nuclei Lysis Solution was used to extract genomic DNA from fresh or cryopreserved unfractionated peripheral blood mononuclear cells. Regarding this clone: This clone's antigen is unknown. The input lacks base qualities; no much larger clone sits a single base away.

This clonotype was sampled from a female patient aged 50-59 years who had an allogeneic stem cell transplant from an unrelated donor, so the T cells may come from the graft donor. Some clones in this sample may be carry-over from other donors' samples. Recombination joined TRBV7-9 with TRBJ2-1; 15 middle bases align to TRBD2. Sequenced material: PBMCs, taken 100 days after allogeneic stem cell transplant. This receptor has the CDR3 CASSYGLAGGPDEQFF. DNA sequence: TGTGCCAGCAGCTATGGACTAGCGGGAGGGCCCGATGAGCAGTTCTTC.